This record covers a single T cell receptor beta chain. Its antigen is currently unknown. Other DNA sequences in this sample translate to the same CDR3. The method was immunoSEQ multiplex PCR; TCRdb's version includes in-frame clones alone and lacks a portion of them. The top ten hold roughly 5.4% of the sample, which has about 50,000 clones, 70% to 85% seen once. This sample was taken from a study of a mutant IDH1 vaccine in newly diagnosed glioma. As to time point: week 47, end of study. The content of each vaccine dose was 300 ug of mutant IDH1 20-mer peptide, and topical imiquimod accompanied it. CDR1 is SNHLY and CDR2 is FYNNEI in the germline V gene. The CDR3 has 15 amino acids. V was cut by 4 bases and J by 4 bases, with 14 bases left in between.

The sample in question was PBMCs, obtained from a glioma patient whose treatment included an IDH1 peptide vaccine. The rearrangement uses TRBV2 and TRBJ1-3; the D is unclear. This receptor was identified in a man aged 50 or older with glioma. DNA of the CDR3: TGTGCCAGCAGTGTCGGAGGCTCCGGGGGAAACACCATATATTTT. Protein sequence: CASSVGGSGGNTIYF.